A single sample is the source of the 19 T cell receptor beta chains below, sequenced in a study of T-cell memory formation after mild COVID-19. Each CDR3 protein is one row after TCRdb ran MiXCR on the 5' RACE reads. The sample shows about 110,000 distinct CDR3 sequences, 18% of them seen only once. What was sequenced was PBMCs or a T cell subset sorted from them (not recorded which). These TCRs come from a man between 18 and 29 years old who had mild COVID-19 (a few samples of this study predate the infection). Cell type and time point are not known.

This clonotype was counted only a few times. The chain carries TRBV2 and TRBJ2-6; D not resolved. The CDR3 totals 15 residues. Germline V lookup: CDR1 SNHLY, CDR2 FYNNEI. V lost 7 bases to trimming and J lost 1 base, with 11 bases between them. CDR3: CASNSGWSGANVLTF. As DNA, the CDR3 is TGTGCCAGCAACTCGGGTTGGTCTGGGGCCAACGTCCTGACTTTC.

This clonotype has just a few counts. The CDR3 DNA sequence: TGTGCCAGCAGTTTGAGTAGGGTAGGGGCGCCTGGAGCTTTCTTT. It yields the protein CASSLSRVGAPGAFF. The chain links TRBV28 to TRBJ1-1, with a possible D match to TRBD1 (5 bases). V gave up 3 bases and J gave up 10 bases, with 21 bases separating them. In germline, CDR1 is MDHEN, CDR2 SYDVKM. The length of the CDR3 is 15 residues.

The sample holds a few counts of this clonotype. This chain connects TRBV5-1 to TRBJ1-1; tentatively, D is TRBD1 (6 bases). The CDR3 is 15 amino acids. The germline V gene has CDR1 SGHRS and CDR2 YFSETQ. Trimming cost V 4 bases and J 3 bases, with 16 bases left between them. The CDR3 bases are TGCGCCAGCAGCCAAATACAGGGCGCGGACACTGAAGCTTTCTTT. This translates into CASSQIQGADTEAFF.

In its sample, this clonotype ranks as large. The V call is TRBV7-9, the J call TRBJ2-5, with D possibly being TRBD1 or TRBD2 (5 bases each). V was pared by 1 base and J by 5 bases, with 8 bases between. CDR1 is SEHNR, CDR2 FQNEAQ, per germline (reference sequence). The CDR3 has 13 residues. The CDR3 region is CASSLVGTETQYF. For the CDR3, the DNA is TGTGCCAGCAGCTTAGTTGGGACGGAGACCCAGTACTTC.

J is TRBJ2-7 and V is TRBV7-2, with D perhaps matching TRBD1 (5 bases). The CDR3 is made up of 15 amino acids. V was pared by 5 bases and J by 3 bases, with 17 bases between. In germline, CDR1 is SGHTA, CDR2 FQGNSA. This CDR3 reads CASSRQRSLNYEQYF. The CDR3 bases are TGTGCCAGCAGCAGACAGCGCTCCCTCAACTACGAGCAGTACTTC.

This rearrangement joins TRBV7-9 to TRBJ2-6; D is ambiguous. V was cut by 6 bases and J by 6 bases, with 21 bases left in between. The CDR3 is made up of 17 amino acids. Germline-derived CDR1 and CDR2 are SEHNR and FQNEAQ (reference sequence). The CDR3 nucleotides read TGTGCCAGCAGGTCCAGAGGACGGAGTCTCGCGGCCAACGTCCTGACTTTC. This codes for CASRSRGRSLAANVLTF. Combining the CDR3 with reference TRBV7-9 and TRBJ2-6 gives the whole variable domain DTGVSQNPRHKITKRGQNVTFRCDPISEHNRLYWYRQTLGQGPEFLTYFQNEAQLEKSRLLSDRFSAERPKGSFSTLEIQRTEQGDSAMYLCASRSRGRSLAANVLTFGAGSRLTVL.

The rearrangement uses TRBV4-3 and TRBJ1-3, with D uncertain. Germline CDR1 LGHNA, CDR2 YSLEER. CDR3 length: 14 amino acids. Trimming shortened V by 1 base and J by 3 bases, and 7 bases separated the two germline ends. The CDR3 spells CASSQVYGGNTIYF. Written as DNA, the CDR3 is TGCGCCAGCAGCCAAGTTTACGGTGGAAACACCATATATTTT.

V is TRBV3-1 and J is TRBJ2-3, with D perhaps matching TRBD2 (6 bases). Germline values: CDR1 LGHDT, CDR2 YNNKEL (reference sequence). The V end lost 11 bases, the J end lost 5 bases, and 17 bases lay between the germline ends. The length of the CDR3 is 13 residues. The chain's CDR3 is CASSGRGVDTQYF. The CDR3 coding sequence is TGTGCCTCCTCCGGGCGGGGCGTAGATACGCAGTATTTT.

This sequence joins TRBV7-2 and TRBJ2-3, with D perhaps TRBD1 (6 bases). This CDR3 contains 17 residues. Looked up from germline, CDR1 is SGHTA and CDR2 is FQGNSA. The V gene lost 5 bases and the J gene lost 2 bases, with 20 bases spanning the gap. The CDR3 sequence is CASSATGTQSSTDTQYF. For the CDR3, the DNA is TGTGCCAGCAGCGCCACCGGGACACAGTCTTCCACAGATACGCAGTATTTT.

This clonotype occurred a few times. CDR3 sequence (DNA): TGTGCCAGCAGTCCCACCGGGACTCCAGATACGCAGTATTTT. It specifies CASSPTGTPDTQYF. The chain links TRBV12-3 or TRBV12-4 to TRBJ2-3; D perhaps matches TRBD2 (6 bases). V lost 5 bases and J lost 4, with 13 bases in between. This CDR3 is 14 amino acids long.

V and J are TRBV10-3 and TRBJ1-5; D is unresolved. V lost 3 bases and J lost 6, with 9 bases in between. This CDR3 region has 13 residues. Germline loops: CDR1 ENHRY, CDR2 SYGVKD. CDR3 loop: CAISDPDGQPQHF. The CDR3 region has the DNA TGTGCCATCAGTGACCCGGACGGTCAGCCCCAGCATTTT.

This clonotype turned up a few times. This chain uses TRBV7-9 with TRBJ2-7; 8 bases fit TRBD2. The CDR3 is 15 residues long. Germline V gives CDR1 SEHNR, CDR2 FQNEAQ (reference sequence). The V gene end was trimmed by 5 bases and the J gene end by 0 bases; junction bases not matched to a gene: 6. Here the CDR3 reads CASSPGGASSYEQYV. The CDR3 bases are TGTGCCAGCAGCCCGGGAGGGGCGAGCTCCTACGAGCAGTACGTC.

The chain employs TRBV6-6 and TRBJ2-7, with 7 bases aligning to TRBD1. V lost 4 bases to trimming and J lost 5 bases; unmatched junction nucleotides: 5. The CDR3 covers 13 residues. The germline CDR1 and CDR2 sequences are MNHNY and SVGAGI (reference sequence). In DNA, the CDR3 is TGTGCCAGCAGTTTAACTACAGGGGACGAGCAGTACGTC. It translates to CASSLTTGDEQYV.

The chain is built from TRBV4-2 and TRBJ1-2, with TRBD1 as a possible D gene (6 bases). This CDR3 comprises 13 residues. Germline V lookup: CDR1 LGHNA, CDR2 YNFKEQ. Trimming took 5 bases from V and 3 from J, leaving 10 bases between them. The DNA of the CDR3 is TGTGCCAGCAGCGAGGGGGTGGACTATGGCTACACCTTC. Translated: CASSEGVDYGYTF.

This clonotype occurred many times. The chain combines TRBV5-1 with TRBJ2-3, with 11 bases that match TRBD2. Germline CDR1 SGHRS, CDR2 YFSETQ. V trimming: 4 bases; J trimming: 8 bases; junction bases outside the gene matches: 12. The CDR3 is 16 amino acids. CDR3 in amino acids: CASSVSGGAILGTQYF. CDR3 DNA: TGCGCCAGCAGCGTTAGCGGGGGGGCCATCCTCGGTACGCAGTATTTT.

This clonotype came up a few times. The rearrangement uses TRBV7-2 and TRBJ1-4; 7 positions agree with TRBD1. In germline, CDR1 is SGHTA, CDR2 FQGNSA. V lost 4 bases, J lost 11 bases, and 4 bases stayed unmatched. There are 12 residues in the CDR3. The CDR3 nucleotides read TGTGCCAGCAGCTCCACAGGGGTTAAACTGTTTTTT. This codes for CASSSTGVKLFF.

This clonotype was counted only a few times. V and J are TRBV27 and TRBJ2-1, with D unclear. The length of the CDR3 is 15 residues. Trimming cost V 6 bases and J 0 bases, with 12 bases left between them. In germline, CDR1 is MNHEY, CDR2 SMNVEV (reference sequence). The CDR3 spells CASRDPGFSYNEQFF. The DNA for the CDR3 is TGTGCCAGCAGAGATCCAGGTTTCTCCTACAATGAGCAGTTCTTC.

This rearrangement joins TRBV5-1 to TRBJ1-2; D gene uncertain. The CDR3 is 10 residues long. V was pared by 8 bases and J by 8 bases, with 10 bases between. CDR1 is SGHRS and CDR2 is YFSETQ in the germline V gene. CDR3 coding DNA: TGCGCCAGAGATAGACAAGGCTACACCTTC. As protein: CARDRQGYTF.

The rearrangement links TRBV6-5 to TRBJ2-7; TRBD2 might be the D (7 bases). The length of the CDR3 is 15 residues. Germline V gene lookup returns CDR1 MNHEY and CDR2 SVGAGI. V was trimmed by 2 bases and J by 0 bases, leaving 11 bases between them. The CDR3 loop reads CASSYGGASSYEQYF. CDR3 nucleotide sequence: TGTGCCAGCAGTTACGGGGGGGCCAGCTCCTACGAGCAGTACTTC.